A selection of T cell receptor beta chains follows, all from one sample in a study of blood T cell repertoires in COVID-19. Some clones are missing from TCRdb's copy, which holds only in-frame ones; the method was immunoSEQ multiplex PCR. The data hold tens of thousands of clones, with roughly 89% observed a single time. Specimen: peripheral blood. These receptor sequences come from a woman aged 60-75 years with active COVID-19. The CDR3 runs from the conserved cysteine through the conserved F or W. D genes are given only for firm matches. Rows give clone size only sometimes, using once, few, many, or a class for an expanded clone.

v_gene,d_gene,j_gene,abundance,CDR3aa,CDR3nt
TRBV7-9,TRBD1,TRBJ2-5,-,CASSSLQGALETQYF,TGTGCCAGCAGCTCGCTACAGGGGGCCCTGGAGACCCAGTACTTC
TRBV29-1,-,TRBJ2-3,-,CSVVPSPITDTQYF,TGCAGCGTTGTCCCTAGCCCCATCACAGATACGCAGTATTTT
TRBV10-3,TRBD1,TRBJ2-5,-,CAISDPGTGGLETQYF,TGTGCCATCAGTGATCCCGGGACAGGGGGTTTAGAGACCCAGTACTTC
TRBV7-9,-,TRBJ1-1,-,CASSPSTGNTEAFF,TGTGCCAGCAGCCCCTCGACAGGGAACACTGAAGCTTTCTTT
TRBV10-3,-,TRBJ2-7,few,CAISEQGGPYEQYF,TGTGCCATCAGTGAACAGGGCGGCCCCTACGAGCAGTACTTC
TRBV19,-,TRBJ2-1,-,CASSERDSRRFF,TGTGCCAGTAGCGAAAGGGACTCCCGTCGGTTCTTC
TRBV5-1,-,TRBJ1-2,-,CASSGTGRGNYGYTF,TGCGCCAGCAGCGGTACAGGGAGGGGTAACTATGGCTACACCTTC
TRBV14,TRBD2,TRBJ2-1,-,CASSRTSKILAGGPAEQFF,TGTGCCAGCAGCCGAACCAGCAAAATACTAGCGGGAGGGCCAGCTGAGCAGTTCTTC
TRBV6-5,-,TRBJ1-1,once,CASSYELRENTEAFF,TGTGCCAGCAGTTACGAACTCAGGGAGAACACTGAAGCTTTCTTT
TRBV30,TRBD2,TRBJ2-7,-,CAWSASLAGHEQYF,TGTGCCTGGAGCGCCTCCCTAGCGGGACACGAGCAGTACTTC
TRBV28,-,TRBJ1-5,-,CASSTRQSNQPQHF,TGTGCCAGCTCGACGAGACAGTCCAATCAGCCCCAGCATTTT
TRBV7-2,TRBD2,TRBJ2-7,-,CASSVKLAGGTLPSYEQYF,TGTGCCAGCAGCGTGAAGCTAGCGGGAGGGACACTACCCTCCTACGAGCAGTACTTC
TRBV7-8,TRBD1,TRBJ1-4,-,CASTPTGSEKLFF,TGTGCCAGCACCCCGACAGGGTCTGAAAAACTGTTTTTT
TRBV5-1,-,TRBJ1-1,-,CASSLVGRGGDTEAFF,TGCGCCAGCAGCTTGGTTGGTAGGGGGGGTGACACTGAAGCTTTCTTT
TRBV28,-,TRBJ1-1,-,CGAGVNTEAFF,TGTGGAGCGGGGGTGAACACTGAAGCTTTCTTT
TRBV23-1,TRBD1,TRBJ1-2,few,CASSHNERQGEDYGYTF,TGCGCCAGCAGTCATAACGAAAGACAGGGGGAGGACTATGGCTACACCTTC
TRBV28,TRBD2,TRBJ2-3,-,CASRPSGLLDTQYF,TGTGCCAGCAGACCATCGGGACTACTAGATACGCAGTATTTT
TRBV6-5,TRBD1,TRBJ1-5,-,CASSPGQGHQPQHF,TGTGCCAGCAGCCCCGGACAGGGACATCAGCCCCAGCATTTT
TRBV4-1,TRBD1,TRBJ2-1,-,CASSTRDRAYNEQFF,TGCGCCAGCAGCACCCGGGACAGGGCCTACAATGAGCAGTTCTTC
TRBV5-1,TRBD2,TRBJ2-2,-,CASSLRSGRTGELFF,TGCGCCAGCAGCTTGCGTAGCGGGAGGACCGGGGAGCTGTTTTTT
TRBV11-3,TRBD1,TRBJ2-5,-,CASSMGQLETQYF,TGTGCCAGCAGCATGGGACAGTTGGAGACCCAGTACTTC
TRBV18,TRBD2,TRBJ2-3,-,CASSQGLAGITDTQYF,TGTGCCAGCTCACAGGGACTAGCGGGAATCACAGATACGCAGTATTTT
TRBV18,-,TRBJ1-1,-,CASSITGEAFF,TGTGCCAGCTCAATCACAGGTGAAGCTTTCTTT
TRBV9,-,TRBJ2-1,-,CASSVGQINSYNEQFF,TGTGCCAGCAGCGTAGGGCAGATAAACTCCTACAATGAGCAGTTCTTC
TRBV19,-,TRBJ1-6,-,CASSIDRHSPLHF,TGTGCCAGTAGTATCGACAGGCATTCACCCCTCCACTTT
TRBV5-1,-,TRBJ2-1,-,CASSYSGSRGESYNEQFF,TGCGCCAGCAGTTATAGTGGTAGCCGGGGAGAATCCTACAATGAGCAGTTCTTC
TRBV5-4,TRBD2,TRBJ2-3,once,CASSLATSGRRYTQYF,TGTGCCAGCAGCTTGGCAACTAGCGGGAGGCGATATACGCAGTATTTT
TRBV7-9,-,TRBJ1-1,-,CASSLASGMNTEAFF,TGTGCCAGCAGCTTAGCGTCGGGGATGAACACTGAAGCTTTCTTT
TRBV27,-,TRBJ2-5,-,CASGSPTLRTQYF,TGTGCCAGCGGGAGCCCGACCCTTAGGACCCAGTACTTC
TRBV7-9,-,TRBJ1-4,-,CASSLAAGTNEKLFF,TGTGCCAGCAGCTTAGCTGCAGGGACTAATGAAAAACTGTTTTTT
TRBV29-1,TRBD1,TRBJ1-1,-,CSGGTARDTEAFF,TGCAGCGGAGGGACAGCCCGGGACACTGAAGCTTTCTTT
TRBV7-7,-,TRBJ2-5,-,CASSPAGGGRETQYF,TGTGCCAGCAGCCCAGCCGGGGGAGGTCGAGAGACCCAGTACTTC
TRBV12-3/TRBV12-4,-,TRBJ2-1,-,CASRRPGRDEQFF,TGTGCCAGCAGGCGCCCAGGGCGCGATGAGCAGTTCTTC
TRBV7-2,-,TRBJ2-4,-,CASSLDRGYIQYF,TGTGCCAGCAGCTTAGATAGGGGCTACATTCAGTACTTC
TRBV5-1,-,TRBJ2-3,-,CASSSIYTDTQYF,TGCGCCAGCAGCTCAATCTACACAGATACGCAGTATTTT
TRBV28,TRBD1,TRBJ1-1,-,CASRLQGDNTEAFF,TGTGCCAGCAGGTTACAGGGGGACAACACTGAAGCTTTCTTT
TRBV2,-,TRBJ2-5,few,CASSGGMGQETQYF,TGTGCCAGCAGTGGCGGGATGGGCCAAGAGACCCAGTACTTC
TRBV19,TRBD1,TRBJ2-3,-,CASKRQGAVDTQYF,TGTGCCAGTAAGCGCCAGGGGGCTGTGGATACGCAGTATTTT
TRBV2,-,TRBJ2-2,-,CASSGWSGGELFF,TGTGCCAGCAGTGGGTGGTCCGGCGGGGAGCTGTTTTTT
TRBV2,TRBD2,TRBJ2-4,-,CASSRSVAGGRAKNIQYF,TGTGCCAGCAGTCGTTCGGTAGCGGGAGGGCGTGCCAAAAACATTCAGTACTTC